One sample yielded the 26 T cell receptor beta chains listed below, sequenced in a study of T cell repertoires in cytomegalovirus infection. TCRdb re-derived calls from the reads in MiXCR, one entry per CDR3 protein. The sample holds some 450,000 distinct CDR3 sequences, about 33% seen once. Sequenced input: PBMCs. Every receptor here comes from a human donor in good health (CMV status not recorded). Some clones in this sample may be carry-over from other donors' samples.

Only a few counts were recorded for this clonotype. The rearrangement uses TRBV28 and TRBJ2-2, with 8 bases that match TRBD2. Germline V gene sequence: CDR1 MDHEN, CDR2 SYDVKM. This CDR3 comprises 15 residues. With V trimmed by 7 bases and J by 4 bases, 8 bases remained unmatched. CDR3 residues: CASIKASGFTGELFF. In DNA, the CDR3 is TGTGCCAGCATCAAGGCTAGCGGGTTCACCGGGGAGCTGTTTTTT.

This clonotype has a handful of counts. The V call is TRBV19, the J call TRBJ1-1; 7 nucleotides align to TRBD1. The CDR3 totals 13 residues. Per germline, CDR1 LNHDA and CDR2 SQIVND (reference sequence). J was trimmed by 6 bases and V by 3 bases; bases with no gene match: 4. The CDR3 loop is CASSMRQGSEAFF. The CDR3 DNA sequence: TGTGCCAGTAGTATGCGACAGGGCTCTGAAGCTTTCTTT.

This chain uses TRBV27 with TRBJ1-4; no reliable D call. Trimming removed 0 bases from V and 7 bases from J, with 18 bases in between. The CDR3 length is 17 residues. Germline-derived CDR1 and CDR2 are MNHEY and SMNVEV (reference sequence). CDR3 sequence reads: CASSLSRTAYPGEKLFF. CDR3 sequence (DNA): TGTGCCAGCAGTTTATCGAGGACTGCCTACCCCGGTGAAAAACTGTTTTTT.

This clonotype appeared a few times. This rearrangement joins TRBV5-1 to TRBJ2-1; 14 bases match TRBD2. Per germline, CDR1 SGHRS and CDR2 YFSETQ. V lost 4 bases to trimming and J lost 1 base; unmatched junction nucleotides: 10. The length of the CDR3 is 19 residues. CDR3 nucleotide sequence: TGCGCCAGCAGCCCCTACGGACTAGCGGGGGGAAGATCCTACAATGAGCAGTTCTTC. It codes for CASSPYGLAGGRSYNEQFF.

The chain links TRBV6-5 to TRBJ1-2; D perhaps matches TRBD1 (6 bases). Per germline, CDR1 MNHEY and CDR2 SVGAGI. The germline V and J ends were trimmed by 8 bases and 3 bases, with 7 bases remaining between them. The CDR3 runs to 11 residues. The CDR3 DNA follows: TGTGCCAGCTACAGGGACTATGGCTACACCTTC. It translates to CASYRDYGYTF.

This clonotype was detected only a few times. The chain couples TRBV5-4 to TRBJ2-5; 7 positions agree with TRBD1. Trimming at V came to 2 bases and at J to 1 base, leaving 5 bases not matched to a gene. The germline V gene has CDR1 SGHNT and CDR2 YYREEE (reference sequence). The CDR3 consists of 15 residues. The CDR3 here is CASSFPQGLQETQYF. The CDR3 DNA is TGTGCCAGCAGCTTCCCACAGGGGCTCCAAGAGACCCAGTACTTC. Full variable domain (outside the CDR3, taken from reference TRBV5-4 and TRBJ2-5): ETGVTQSPTHLIKTRGQQVTLRCSSQSGHNTVSWYQQALGQGPQFIFQYYREEENGRGNFPPRFSGLQFPNYSSELNVNALELDDSALYLCASSFPQGLQETQYFGPGTRLLVL.

This clonotype was counted at least ten times. The chain uses TRBV7-2 and TRBJ1-2; D call uncertain. Looked up from germline, CDR1 is SGHTA and CDR2 is FQGNSA. The CDR3 contains 13 residues. Trimming stripped 1 base from V and 4 bases from J, with 7 bases between. CDR3: CASSLGPRYGYTF. The CDR3 DNA is TGTGCCAGCAGCTTAGGTCCGCGCTATGGCTACACCTTC.

The V call is TRBV12-3 or TRBV12-4, the J call TRBJ2-7; D possibly corresponds to TRBD1 (7 bases). This CDR3 contains 14 residues. The ends were cut back, 4 bases at V and 5 bases at J, with 15 bases in the middle. Here the CDR3 DNA reads TGTGCCAGCAGTTCGACAGGGAGGTCAAACGAGCAGTACTTC. Encoded protein: CASSSTGRSNEQYF.

As for this clonotype: A clone one base away is much larger, so this may be a read error. The genes are TRBV7-9 and TRBJ2-1; D not certain. Germline CDR1 reads SEHNR; CDR2 reads FQNEAQ (reference sequence). There are 12 residues in the CDR3. CDR3 protein: CASSFRHDEHFF. CDR3 DNA sequence: TGTGCCAGCAGCTTCCGTCACGATGAGCATTTCTTC.

This clonotype has at least ten counts. V and J are TRBV7-9 and TRBJ2-5; D is ambiguous. Germline V CDR1 and CDR2: SEHNR, FQNEAQ (reference sequence). The V end was cut by 3 bases, the J end by 1 base, with 6 bases between. This CDR3 comprises 13 residues. DNA for the CDR3: TGTGCCAGCAGCTTGGCAGCCCAAGAGACCCAGTACTTC. It encodes CASSLAAQETQYF.

With respect to this clonotype: The conserved final phenylalanine or tryptophan is absent from the CDR3, which likely points to a read error. Written as DNA, the CDR3 is TGTGCCAGCAGCCGCCGGGACAGGGGGAGCGAGCAGTACTTA. The encoded protein is CASSRRDRGSEQYL. The chain links TRBV7-2 to TRBJ2-7, with 11 bases identical to TRBD1. The germline gives CDR1 SGHTA, CDR2 FQGNSA. With 5 bases clipped from V and 6 bases from J, the junction kept 6 bases outside the gene matches. CDR3 length equals 14 residues.

This clonotype was seen only a few times. The V gene is TRBV14, the J gene TRBJ2-3, with no clear D. The CDR3 length is 15 residues. Germline loops: CDR1 SGHDN, CDR2 FVKESK. Between the trimmed V and J ends, which lost 4 bases and 2 bases, there was a span of 13 bases. The CDR3 region is CASSPRLTYTDTQYF. The CDR3 nucleotides read TGTGCCAGCAGCCCGCGCCTTACTTACACAGATACGCAGTATTTT.

This clonotype came up many times. This chain joins TRBV10-2 and TRBJ1-5; D gene ambiguous. The V gene's germline CDR1 is WSHSY and CDR2 SAAADI. The V gene lost 2 bases and the J gene lost 4 bases, with 3 bases spanning the gap. This CDR3 has 12 residues. CDR3 sequence reads: CASSEPNQPQHF. The CDR3 DNA reads TGCGCCAGCAGTGAGCCTAATCAGCCCCAGCATTTT.

The rearrangement joins TRBV24-1 to TRBJ2-3; D unclear. V was cut by 6 bases and J by 0 bases, with 15 bases left in between. The CDR3 has 16 residues. Germline V lookup: CDR1 KGHDR, CDR2 SFDVKD. Here the CDR3 DNA reads TGTGCCACCAGTCCGAGACTGGCTTCTAGCACAGATACGCAGTATTTT. Its translation: CATSPRLASSTDTQYF.

For this clonotype: Just one base apart from a much larger clone, this may be a read error. The CDR3 does not close with the conserved phenylalanine or tryptophan, likely indicating a read error. The chain carries TRBV7-3 and TRBJ1-5; D is ambiguous. V shed 5 bases and J shed 7 bases, with 12 bases lying between them. The germline CDR1 and CDR2 sequences are SGHTA and FQGTGA. This CDR3 is built from 13 residues. The chain's CDR3 is CASSLVQGQPQHL. The CDR3 DNA reads as TGTGCCAGCAGCCTGGTCCAAGGCCAGCCCCAGCATTTG.

This clonotype was seen at least ten times. The gene calls are TRBV7-3 and TRBJ2-5; D may be TRBD1 or TRBD2 (5 bases each). CDR1 and CDR2 (germline): SGHTA, FQGTGA. The CDR3 is made up of 16 amino acids. V was trimmed by 1 base and J by 4 bases, leaving 16 bases between them. CDR3: CASSLSGTTIGETQYF. CDR3 nucleotides: TGTGCCAGCAGCTTAAGTGGGACGACCATTGGAGAGACCCAGTACTTC.

Comment on this clonotype: The final CDR3 position lacks the conserved phenylalanine or tryptophan, pointing to a likely read error. The J gene is TRBJ2-7, the V gene TRBV20-1; maybe TRBD1 (6 bases). Germline V gene sequence: CDR1 DFQATT, CDR2 SNEGSKA (reference sequence). The length of the CDR3 is 14 residues. Trimming cost V 6 bases and J 2 bases, with 17 bases left between them. The CDR3 DNA follows: TGCAGTGCGAGGACGGACAGTTGGACCTACGAGCAGTACTTA. Its protein is CSARTDSWTYEQYL.

The chain is built from TRBV7-2 and TRBJ2-5; TRBD1 matches at 7 bases. V lost 4 bases and J lost 0; bases outside the gene matches: 5. Germline V gives CDR1 SGHTA, CDR2 FQGNSA. The CDR3 consists of 15 residues. The chain's CDR3 is CASSSRDRHQETQYF. Written as DNA, the CDR3 is TGTGCCAGCAGCTCCCGGGACAGACACCAAGAGACCCAGTACTTC.

As for this clonotype: Here the CDR3 omits its conserved ending phenylalanine or tryptophan, so a read error is the likely source. The genes are TRBV20-1 and TRBJ2-5; tentative D call: TRBD2 (6 bases). The CDR3 length is 13 residues. V was trimmed by 5 bases and J by 5 bases, leaving 15 bases between them. From germline, CDR1 is DFQATT and CDR2 SNEGSKA (reference sequence). The CDR3 nucleotides read TGCAGTGCTGGGCCCGGGGCGGGGGAGACCCAGTACTTA. Translating it yields CSAGPGAGETQYL.

The chain combines TRBV5-1 with TRBJ2-7; TRBD2 is a possible D gene (6 bases). V was cut by 0 bases and J by 7 bases, with 8 bases left in between. CDR3 length equals 12 residues. The germline CDR1 and CDR2 sequences are SGHRS and YFSETQ. This chain's CDR3 is CASSLDGREQYF. For the CDR3, the DNA is TGCGCCAGCAGCTTGGACGGGAGAGAGCAGTACTTC.

This clonotype was observed many times. The chain couples TRBV27 to TRBJ2-7, with a tentative D call TRBD1 (6 bases). V was clipped by 5 bases and J by 3 bases, with 14 bases between them. The CDR3 runs to 14 residues. The germline CDR1 and CDR2 sequences are MNHEY and SMNVEV (reference sequence). CDR3 residues: CASSNSAGVYEQYF. The CDR3, as DNA: TGTGCCAGCAGTAATTCCGCAGGGGTCTACGAGCAGTACTTC.

About this clonotype: Here the CDR3 omits its conserved ending phenylalanine or tryptophan, so a read error is the likely source. V is TRBV6-5 and J is TRBJ1-5, with D possibly being TRBD1 (5 bases). The germline gives CDR1 MNHEY, CDR2 SVGAGI. V was trimmed by 7 bases and J by 3 bases, leaving 16 bases between them. The CDR3 contains 15 residues. The CDR3 sequence is CASKGRDGVNQPQHC. CDR3 sequence (DNA): TGTGCCAGCAAGGGCAGGGACGGGGTCAATCAGCCCCAGCATTGT.

The CDR3 here is CATSRSGYTF. The CDR3 bases are TGTGCCACCAGTCGGTCGGGCTACACCTTC. The genes are TRBV24-1 and TRBJ1-2; no clear D gene. V was cut by 6 bases and J by 8 bases, with 6 bases left in between. Germline CDR1 KGHDR, CDR2 SFDVKD. The CDR3 runs 10 residues.

In this sample, this clonotype turned up many times. In nucleotides, the CDR3 is TGTGCCAGCAGCCCCGGGGGCGCTGGGGCCAACGTCCTGACTTTC. This gives the protein CASSPGGAGANVLTF. The J gene is TRBJ2-6, the V gene TRBV7-3; D might be TRBD1 or TRBD2, each matching 6 bases. The CDR3 covers 15 residues. V lost 5 bases and J 2 bases, leaving 10 bases between the germline ends. CDR1 is SGHTA, CDR2 FQGTGA, per germline.

Ten or more counts support this clonotype. The chain combines TRBV7-2 with TRBJ2-7; TRBD2 matches 11 bases. The length of the CDR3 is 14 residues. J gave up 4 bases and V 3 bases, and 2 bases lay outside the gene matches. Germline CDR1 and CDR2: SGHTA and FQGNSA. The CDR3 loop reads CASSFSGGEYEQYF. For the CDR3, the DNA is TGTGCCAGCAGCTTTAGCGGGGGGGAGTACGAGCAGTACTTC.

This clonotype was counted ten times or more. The rearrangement joins TRBV7-2 to TRBJ1-2, with 12 bases lining up with TRBD1. The CDR3 covers 15 residues. V was clipped by 5 bases and J by 8 bases; unmatched bases: 9. Germline V gene sequence: CDR1 SGHTA, CDR2 FQGNSA. CDR3 sequence: CASSPRDRGLWGYTF. CDR3 sequence (DNA): TGTGCCAGCAGCCCCAGGGACAGGGGGCTCTGGGGCTACACCTTC.